Presented here are 16 T cell receptor beta chains from one specimen sequenced in a study of early T cells in non-severe SARS-CoV-2 infection. TCRdb processed the 5' RACE reads anew with MiXCR; each CDR3 protein has one entry. The sample shows tens of thousands of distinct CDR3 sequences, approximately 10% of them seen only once. Material: whole blood. The receptors shown here come from an adult who was a healthcare worker with PCR-confirmed SARS-CoV-2 infection or an uninfected control (not recorded which).

The chain is built from TRBV20-1 and TRBJ2-3; unclear D gene. CDR1 and CDR2 from the germline V gene are DFQATT and SNEGSKA (reference sequence). Trimming removed 6 bases at V and 5 bases at J, with 12 bases between. This CDR3 is built from 12 residues. CDR3 sequence (DNA): TGCAGTGCGAATCTACCGGGAGATACGCAGTATTTT. Translation: CSANLPGDTQYF.

This clonotype was found a few times. V is TRBV4-1 and J is TRBJ2-3; D possibly uses TRBD1 or TRBD2 (5 bases each). This CDR3 contains 14 residues. Germline assignment: CDR1 MGHRA and CDR2 YSYEKL. V was cut by 2 bases and J by 6 bases, with 12 bases left in between. CDR3 in amino acids: CASSQLPGPDTQYF. The CDR3 DNA sequence: TGCGCCAGCAGCCAACTGCCGGGACCGGATACGCAGTATTTT.

The rearrangement links TRBV10-2 to TRBJ2-1; TRBD1 is a possible D gene (7 bases). There are 13 residues in the CDR3. Germline CDR1 is WSHSY and CDR2 is SAAADI. This chain's CDR3 is CATAQGGHNEQFF. In DNA form, the CDR3 reads TGCGCAACAGCCCAGGGGGGCCACAATGAGCAGTTCTTC.

The CDR3 nucleotides are TGTGCCAGCAGCCCAGAGACAGGGGCCATCTATGGCTACACCTTC. Its protein product is CASSPETGAIYGYTF. The gene calls are TRBV7-2 and TRBJ1-2; 8 bases agree with TRBD1. The CDR3 contains 15 residues. Trimming at V came to 5 bases and at J to 4 bases, leaving 9 bases not matched to a gene. Germline V gene data show CDR1 as SGHTA and CDR2 as FQGNSA.

This clonotype has a count of ten or more. The chain joins TRBV19 to TRBJ2-2; 9 nucleotides line up with TRBD1. The CDR3 length is 18 residues. V trimming: 8 bases; J trimming: 0 bases; junction bases outside the gene matches: 13. CDR1 is LNHDA, CDR2 SQIVND, per germline (reference sequence). The CDR3 coding sequence is TGTGCCAGTGGAACCGGGACAGGGACCTTCGCGAACACCGGGGAGCTGTTTTTT. Amino acids: CASGTGTGTFANTGELFF.

This clonotype was detected only a few times. V gene TRBV30 combines with J gene TRBJ1-4; D gene uncertain. V lost 3 bases, J lost 8 bases, and 16 bases lay in between. This CDR3 has 14 residues. Per germline, CDR1 GTSNPN and CDR2 SVGIG (reference sequence). The CDR3 region is CAWSPISVVEKLFF. In DNA, the CDR3 is TGTGCCTGGAGCCCGATTTCAGTCGTGGAAAAACTGTTTTTT.

This clonotype was counted at least ten times. The chain employs TRBV7-3 and TRBJ1-2, with D perhaps TRBD1 (6 bases). This CDR3 has 13 residues. Germline CDR1 reads SGHTA; CDR2 reads FQGTGA. V was trimmed by 3 bases and J by 6 bases, leaving 11 bases between them. The CDR3 region is CASSFQGLDGYTF. The DNA of the CDR3 is TGTGCCAGCAGCTTCCAGGGGTTAGATGGCTACACCTTC.

There are many counts of this clonotype. The chain uses TRBV7-6 and TRBJ2-3, with D hard to call. V lost 4 bases to trimming and J lost 1 base, with 6 bases between them. The CDR3 consists of 13 residues. The V gene's germline CDR1 is SGHVS and CDR2 FNYEAQ. In DNA, the CDR3 is TGTGCCAGCAGCTCTCCAGGCACAGATACGCAGTATTTT. It translates to CASSSPGTDTQYF.

The chain joins TRBV3-1 to TRBJ1-2; no clear D. The ends were cut back, 0 bases at V and 8 bases at J, with 7 bases in the middle. The germline V gene has CDR1 LGHDT and CDR2 YNNKEL (reference sequence). There are 12 residues in the CDR3. CDR3: CASSQEGRGYTF. The CDR3 coding sequence is TGTGCCAGCAGCCAAGAAGGGAGAGGCTACACCTTC.

This clonotype was seen only a few times. This sequence joins TRBV6-5 and TRBJ1-1; tentative D call: TRBD1 (5 bases). The CDR3 is 14 amino acids. Germline V gene lookup returns CDR1 MNHEY and CDR2 SVGAGI. V was pared by 5 bases and J by 7 bases, with 17 bases between. CDR3 in DNA: TGTGCCAGCAGTCCCCCTTGGGGGAAAGGTGAAGCTTTCTTT. Its protein product is CASSPPWGKGEAFF.

The CDR3 region is CASSPLRGTSYNEQFF. The CDR3 DNA sequence: TGTGCCAGCAGCCCCCTGAGAGGTACCTCCTACAATGAGCAGTTCTTC. This chain links TRBV7-9 with TRBJ2-1; D gene unclear. The germline V gene encodes CDR1 SEHNR and CDR2 FQNEAQ (reference sequence). The V and J ends lost 5 bases and 0 bases respectively, with 14 bases between them. The CDR3 contains 16 residues.

CDR3 bases: TGCGCCAGCCCCCAGGGTAGGAATCAGCCCCAGCATTTT. Protein sequence: CASPQGRNQPQHF. The J gene is TRBJ1-5, the V gene TRBV5-1, with a tentative D call TRBD1 (5 bases). This CDR3 has 13 residues. V lost 7 bases and J lost 4, with 12 bases in between. The germline V gene has CDR1 SGHRS and CDR2 YFSETQ.

This clonotype was seen at least ten times. The chain recombines TRBV11-1 with TRBJ2-3; D is unresolved. Looked up from germline, CDR1 is SGHAT and CDR2 is FQDESV (reference sequence). V lost 5 bases and J 6 bases, leaving 18 bases between the germline ends. CDR3 length: 15 amino acids. CDR3: CASSRPAVRPDTQYF. The CDR3 DNA is TGTGCCAGCAGCCGGCCCGCAGTTCGGCCTGATACGCAGTATTTT. Full variable domain (rest looked up from reference TRBV11-1 and TRBJ2-3): EAEVAQSPRYKITEKSQAVAFWCDPISGHATLYWYRQILGQGPELLVQFQDESVVDDSQLPKDRFSAERLKGVDSTLKIQPAELGDSAMYLCASSRPAVRPDTQYFGPGTRLTVL.

The rearrangement links TRBV2 to TRBJ2-1, with D perhaps matching TRBD2 (7 bases). V lost 7 bases, J lost 0 bases, and 16 bases lay in between. Germline V gene lookup returns CDR1 SNHLY and CDR2 FYNNEI. This CDR3 contains 16 residues. The CDR3 DNA follows: TGTGCCAGCACCACACGGGGGGCTTACTCCTACAATGAGCAGTTCTTC. Its protein is CASTTRGAYSYNEQFF.

This clonotype was detected a few times. The chain uses TRBV5-1 and TRBJ1-1; D is ambiguous. Trimming cost V 4 bases and J 6 bases, with 13 bases left between them. The CDR3 length is 13 residues. Germline V gene data show CDR1 as SGHRS and CDR2 as YFSETQ. CDR3 region: CASSPLESPEAFF. The CDR3 coding sequence is TGCGCCAGCAGCCCACTGGAGAGCCCTGAAGCTTTCTTT. Drawing the rest from reference TRBV5-1 and TRBJ1-1, the complete variable domain is KAGVTQTPRYLIKTRGQQVTLSCSPISGHRSVSWYQQTPGQGLQFLFEYFSETQRNKGNFPGRFSGRQFSNSRSEMNVSTLELGDSALYLCASSPLESPEAFFGQGTRLTVV.

The sample holds a few counts of this clonotype. A much more abundant neighbour one base away suggests this may be a read error. The rearrangement uses TRBV29-1 and TRBJ2-2; TRBD1 might be the D (6 bases). The CDR3 has 14 residues. Germline lookup yields CDR1 SQVTM and CDR2 ANQGSEA. The CDR3 reads CSVGRDTNSGELFF. CDR3 nucleotides: TGCAGCGTTGGAAGGGACACGAACTCCGGGGAGCTGTTTTTT.